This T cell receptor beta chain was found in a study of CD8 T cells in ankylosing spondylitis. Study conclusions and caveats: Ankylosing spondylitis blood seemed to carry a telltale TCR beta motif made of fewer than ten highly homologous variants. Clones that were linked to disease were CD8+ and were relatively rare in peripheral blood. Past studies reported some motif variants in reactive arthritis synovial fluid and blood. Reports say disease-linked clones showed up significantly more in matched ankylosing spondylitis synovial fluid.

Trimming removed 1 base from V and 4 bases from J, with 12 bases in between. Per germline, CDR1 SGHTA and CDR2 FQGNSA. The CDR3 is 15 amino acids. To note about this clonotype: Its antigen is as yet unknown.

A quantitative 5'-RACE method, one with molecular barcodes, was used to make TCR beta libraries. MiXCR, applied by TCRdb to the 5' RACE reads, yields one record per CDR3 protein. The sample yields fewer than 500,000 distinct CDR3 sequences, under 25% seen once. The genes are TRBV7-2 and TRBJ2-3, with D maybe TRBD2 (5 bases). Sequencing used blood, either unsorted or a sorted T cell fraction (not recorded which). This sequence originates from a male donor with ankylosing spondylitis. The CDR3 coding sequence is TGTGCCAGCAGCTTAGAGATTTGGCGGGCAGATACGCAGTATTTT. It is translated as CASSLEIWRADTQYF.